The rows below give T cell receptor beta chains drawn from one sample of a study of shared clonotypes between healthy human individuals. The table came from immunoSEQ multiplex PCR; TCRdb's copy has only in-frame clones and leaves some out. The table shows around 2.3 million clones, with approximately 96% occurring only once. Sequencing used naive CD4+ T cells sorted from blood. The receptors derive from a man between 18 and 35 years old in good health. Each CDR3 is given with its conserved first and last residue. The D gene is left open where the match is weak. Size is omitted from some rows. Given values are once, few, many or a class for expanded clones.

abundance	v_gene	j_gene	d_gene	CDR3nt	CDR3aa
-	TRBV9	TRBJ2-1	-	TGTGCCAGCAGCGTGGGACAAGTAGGCGTAAATGAGCAGTTCTTC	CASSVGQVGVNEQFF
-	TRBV29-1	TRBJ1-1	TRBD1	TGCAGCGTTGTAGCCAGGGGGCAAGGGACTGAAGCTTTCTTT	CSVVARGQGTEAFF
-	TRBV11-1	TRBJ2-5	-	TGTGCCAGCAGCTTAGGGGCTAGAGAGACCCAGTACTTC	CASSLGARETQYF
-	TRBV6-1	TRBJ1-1	-	TGTGCCAGCACAGTTCTGATGAACACTGAAGCTTTCTTT	CASTVLMNTEAFF
once	TRBV2	TRBJ2-7	-	TGTGCCAGCAGTGACGTGGGGGACTACGAGCAGTACTTC	CASSDVGDYEQYF
once	TRBV6-6	TRBJ2-3	-	TGTGCCAGCGTGACGGGGGTTGGCACAGATACGCAGTATTTT	CASVTGVGTDTQYF
-	TRBV10-3	TRBJ2-1	TRBD1	TGTGCCATCAGTGAGTCTAAGGCGGCAAAGGGGGCCAGTGAGCAGTTCTTC	CAISESKAAKGASEQFF
-	TRBV7-2	TRBJ2-3	TRBD2	TGTGCCAGCAGCCCTACCGGGACTACGGCAGATACGCAGTATTTT	CASSPTGTTADTQYF
once	TRBV5-1	TRBJ1-1	-	TGCGCCAGCAGCCCGGCAGGGAGGAACACTGAAGCTTTCTTT	CASSPAGRNTEAFF
-	TRBV5-1	TRBJ2-3	TRBD1	TGCGCCAGCAGCCCTACAGGGGACCCCACAGATACGCAGTATTTT	CASSPTGDPTDTQYF
-	TRBV7-8	TRBJ1-1	-	TGTGCCAGCAGCTCGCTCGCGTTCACTGAAGCTTTCTTT	CASSSLAFTEAFF
-	TRBV10-3	TRBJ1-2	-	TGTGCCATCAGTGAGTCGGCGGGGATGGCTGGCTACACCTTC	CAISESAGMAGYTF
-	TRBV29-1	TRBJ1-1	-	TGCAGCGTTGAAGATCGTCGGTTGAACACTGAAGCTTTCTTT	CSVEDRRLNTEAFF
-	TRBV11-2	TRBJ1-2	-	TGTGCCAGCAGACCGAACACGGGTTTCAACTATGGCTACACCTTC	CASRPNTGFNYGYTF
-	TRBV5-6	TRBJ2-7	-	TGTGCCAGCAGCTTGTTCGGGGGACCGACCTACGAGCAGTACTTC	CASSLFGGPTYEQYF
-	TRBV27	TRBJ2-7	TRBD2	TGTGCCAGCAGTTTACGAAGCGGGAGGGTCGTATACTTC	CASSLRSGRVVYF